The rows below give T cell receptor beta chains drawn from one sample of a study of cytomegalovirus exposure and HLA in healthy donors. Method: immunoSEQ multiplex PCR; TCRdb's copy keeps in-frame clones and lacks some. The sample lists about 110,000 clones, 15% seen once, with 1.9% in the top ten. Sequencing was carried out using PBMCs. The receptor set was obtained from a woman between 18 and 29 years old in good health and CMV-seronegative. Both conserved end residues are part of each CDR3. A D gene is named only where the DNA matches it firmly. Where a row states a size, it is once, few, many or the class of an expanded clone; other rows omit it.

D gene	V gene	clone size	J gene	CDR3 DNA	CDR3 protein
.	TRBV7-2	few	TRBJ2-7	TGTGCCAGCAGCTTAGAAACTACCTCCTACGAGCAGTACTTC	CASSLETTSYEQYF
.	TRBV4-1	.	TRBJ1-1	TGCGCCAGCAGCCAACCAACCCGACAGGTCCGAAACACTGAAGCTTTCTTT	CASSQPTRQVRNTEAFF
.	TRBV5-1	.	TRBJ2-3	TGCGCCAGCAGCTGGGCTAGCGTTTACACAGATACGCAGTATTTT	CASSWASVYTDTQYF
TRBD1	TRBV27	few	TRBJ1-4	TGTGCCAGCAGTCCCGAGAGGGGGCGAGGGAGTCGGAGGAGTCTGTTTTTT	CASSPERGRGSRRSLFF
.	TRBV5-6	few	TRBJ2-7	TGTGCCAGCAGCTTGAGACCGGGAGCCTACGAGCAGTACTTC	CASSLRPGAYEQYF
.	TRBV5-6	.	TRBJ1-5	TGTGCCAGCAGCTCCGGAGGATTCAATCAGCCCCAGCATTTT	CASSSGGFNQPQHF
.	TRBV4-1	few	TRBJ2-7	TGCGCCAGCAGCCAAGATAACGAGCAGTACTTC	CASSQDNEQYF
TRBD2	TRBV27	.	TRBJ2-1	TGTGCCAGCACCGTGGGCGGGGGATACAATGAGCAGTTCTTC	CASTVGGGYNEQFF
TRBD1	TRBV6-6	few	TRBJ2-7	TGTGCCAGCAGTGCCAGACAGGGGGGGACCGAGCAGTACTTC	CASSARQGGTEQYF
TRBD2	TRBV30	.	TRBJ2-1	TGTGCCTGGAGGGGACTAGGGGGTTCGTACAATGAGCAGTTCTTC	CAWRGLGGSYNEQFF
TRBD1	TRBV6-1	.	TRBJ1-5	TGTGCCAGCAGTGACGCCGGGACAGGGTTCTTCAATCAGCCCCAGCATTTT	CASSDAGTGFFNQPQHF
TRBD2	TRBV9	few	TRBJ2-1	TGTGCCAGCAGCGTAGCCCAGCGGGGGGGCGATGAGCAGTTCTTC	CASSVAQRGGDEQFF
TRBD2	TRBV29-1	.	TRBJ2-7	TGCAGCGTTGCGGGACTAGCGGGGGGCCCGAGCTCCTACGAGCAGTACTTC	CSVAGLAGGPSSYEQYF
TRBD1	TRBV13	few	TRBJ2-7	TGTGCCAGCAGCGCCCGGGACAGGGCCCCCTACGAGCAGTACTTC	CASSARDRAPYEQYF
TRBD2	TRBV7-2	few	TRBJ2-7	TGTGCCAGCAGCTTACAGCGGGGCTACGAGCAGTACTTC	CASSLQRGYEQYF
.	TRBV6-1	few	TRBJ2-7	TGTGCCAGCAGTGTTGCAGGCCCCTACGAGCAGTACTTC	CASSVAGPYEQYF
.	TRBV5-1	.	TRBJ1-5	TGCGCCAGCAGCTTGTTCGGGGATAGCAATCAGCCCCAGCATTTT	CASSLFGDSNQPQHF
TRBD2	TRBV6-5	few	TRBJ2-5	TGTGCCAGCAGTACCCGGGGGGTGATTGAGACCCAGTACTTC	CASSTRGVIETQYF
.	TRBV9	.	TRBJ2-2	TGTGCCAGCAACTTGGGGGGGCTGAACACCGGGGAGCTGTTTTTT	CASNLGGLNTGELFF
.	TRBV6-1	few	TRBJ2-7	TGTGCCAGCAGCACAGAGGGGGGGTCCTCCTACGAGCAGTACTTC	CASSTEGGSSYEQYF
.	TRBV5-1	.	TRBJ2-3	TGCGCCAGCAGCTTGGAGGAGGGATCGCGTACGCAGTATTTT	CASSLEEGSRTQYF
TRBD1	TRBV7-9	.	TRBJ2-5	TGTGCCAGCAGCCCTGGACAGGCCAGGGAAGAGACCCAGTACTTC	CASSPGQAREETQYF
TRBD1	TRBV5-6	.	TRBJ1-4	TGTGCCAGCAGAAGACAGGGGATGGATGAAAAACTGTTTTTT	CASRRQGMDEKLFF
.	TRBV2	.	TRBJ1-4	TGTGCCAGCAGTGACCGGGACAATGGTGAAAAACTGTTTTTT	CASSDRDNGEKLFF
TRBD1	TRBV28	few	TRBJ1-6	TGTGCCAGCAGTCTTACCGCGGACAGGGGGCCACCCCTCCACTTT	CASSLTADRGPPLHF
.	TRBV28	few	TRBJ1-1	TGTGCCGGGACTGTCGGGACTGAAGCTTTCTTT	CAGTVGTEAFF
.	TRBV10-3	.	TRBJ1-3	TGTGCCATCAGACCAGCGGGGGACCCTGGAAACACCATATATTTT	CAIRPAGDPGNTIYF
.	TRBV6-6	few	TRBJ1-5	TGTGCCAGCAGAAACGGGGTGCAGCCCCAGCATTTT	CASRNGVQPQHF
TRBD2	TRBV4-1	.	TRBJ2-7	TGCGCCAGCAGCCCCCCCGGCGGACTAGGGGAGCAGTACTTC	CASSPPGGLGEQYF
.	TRBV18	few	TRBJ1-5	TGTGCCAGCTCACCCCAGGGGAGCAATCAGCCCCAGCATTTT	CASSPQGSNQPQHF